These T cell receptor beta chains were read from a single sample in a study of T cell responses to AZD1222 COVID-19 vaccine. Using immunoSEQ multiplex PCR, the repertoire was profiled, and TCRdb retains in-frame clones only, with some absent. Of roughly 150,000 clones listed, 92% are singletons. Sequenced material: peripheral blood, taken on day 0 of AZD1222 vaccination. The receptors here all came from an adult in good health. Each CDR3 is given without its conserved first and last residue. A D gene is named only where the DNA matches it firmly.

v_gene	d_gene	j_gene	CDR3aa
TRBV19	.	TRBJ1-5	AISLGVDQPQH
TRBV5-4	.	TRBJ2-3	ASSPGRGTTDTQY
TRBV7-9	.	TRBJ1-3	ASTSAGAGNTIY
TRBV19	.	TRBJ2-4	ASSIGAGQGDIQY
TRBV7-3	.	TRBJ2-6	ASSRTNNVLT
TRBV5-1	.	TRBJ1-3	ASSLAGTGNTIY
TRBV12-3/TRBV12-4	.	TRBJ1-5	ASSLAGGQPQH
TRBV5-1	TRBD1	TRBJ1-4	ASSFRDRGEKLF
TRBV5-1	.	TRBJ2-2	ASSLALGQSGPGELF
TRBV19	.	TRBJ2-7	ASSLRQSTEQY
TRBV5-4	.	TRBJ1-2	ASSLVSSFYGYT
TRBV5-1	.	TRBJ2-1	ASSLPSAYNEQF
TRBV6-5	TRBD1	TRBJ1-1	ASSSPAGRGLTEAF
TRBV9	TRBD1	TRBJ2-2	ASGEGGWTNTGELF
TRBV5-1	.	TRBJ2-3	ASSIPGPDTDTQY
TRBV7-2	TRBD2	TRBJ2-1	ASSHLAGNDNEQF
TRBV25-1	TRBD2	TRBJ2-7	ASRDQTSGGLGEQY
TRBV6-2/TRBV6-3	TRBD2	TRBJ2-1	ASSYPGDSWRGGSGEQF
TRBV4-3	TRBD1	TRBJ1-6	ASSYAGTANSPLH
TRBV7-9	.	TRBJ2-7	ASSYRVGYEQY
TRBV2	.	TRBJ2-7	ASSGGHSYEQY
TRBV2	TRBD2	TRBJ2-7	ASSLSGGSYEQY
TRBV20-1	.	TRBJ2-7	SAVQPYEQY
TRBV3-1/TRBV3-2	.	TRBJ1-1	ASSQVRLPRALNTEAF
TRBV10-3	TRBD2	TRBJ2-7	AISEALAEAEQY
TRBV30	TRBD2	TRBJ2-1	ARGGSFNEQF
TRBV19	.	TRBJ1-5	ASTDRQGGNQPQH
TRBV7-9	.	TRBJ1-1	ASSRVGVTEAF
TRBV21-1	.	TRBJ1-1	ASKKQGAHTEAF
TRBV28	TRBD1	TRBJ1-5	ANSGQGGGQPQH
TRBV10-2	.	TRBJ2-3	ASILRDTQY
TRBV7-2	TRBD1	TRBJ2-7	ASSVDRTSSYEQY
TRBV30	.	TRBJ2-1	AWRSGRGLYNEQF
TRBV7-9	TRBD1	TRBJ1-5	ASSLVYQDRVVQPQH
TRBV29-1	.	TRBJ1-3	SVGGSSGNTIY
TRBV29-1	.	TRBJ1-4	SATDTREINEKLF
TRBV10-3	.	TRBJ1-3	AISEGVGSGNTIY
TRBV2	.	TRBJ1-1	ASSEAGVLNTEAF
TRBV7-2	.	TRBJ2-7	ASSLARGRQYEQY
TRBV6-2/TRBV6-3	.	TRBJ2-1	ASSDPGRLPGQF
TRBV4-2	TRBD1	TRBJ2-5	ASSQDRGRQETQY
TRBV4-2	.	TRBJ2-1	ASSQEPRDLNEQF
TRBV5-1	.	TRBJ2-7	ASSSQGSHGDEQY
TRBV7-9	.	TRBJ1-1	ASSTRPWGRDAEAF
TRBV5-1	.	TRBJ2-5	ASSLLSGIQETQY
TRBV2	.	TRBJ2-4	ASSGRVAKNIQY